This T cell receptor beta chain was sequenced during a study of blood T cell repertoires in COVID-19. Turning to the study itself: PBMCs, B-cell-depleted T cells, or T cells were the source of the cDNA or gDNA that made up the material.

Study processing details: Amplification of reference gene primers provided the estimated nucleated cell counts. TCRdb keeps only in-frame clones here, not all; method: immunoSEQ multiplex PCR. From that table come the V and J calls and clone size; the DNA was used to work out D and trimming. The sample comprises roughly 180,000 clones, approximately 81% of which are singletons, and 5.6% rests with the top ten. This CDR3 spans 19 amino acids. Germline-derived CDR1 and CDR2 are SGHDN and FVKESK. With V trimmed by 8 bases and J by 1 base, 19 bases remained unmatched. This clonotype was sampled from a woman between 40 and 55 years old with acute COVID-19. The chain employs TRBV14 and TRBJ1-1; TRBD1 aligns across 10 bases. The sequencing sample was made of PBMCs or T cells enriched from blood (not recorded which). The DNA for the CDR3 is TGTGCCAGCGGCCCTACTCGGGACAGGGGATCGAGTAGGAACACTGAAGCTTTCTTT. It specifies CASGPTRDRGSSRNTEAFF.